This TCR beta chain was identified in a study of T cell responses to AZD1222 COVID-19 vaccine. Study-wide results and limits: In the spike-specific TCR repertoire, nearly half reportedly target unmutated variant regions. Along spike, vaccine-associated CD4 TCRs were found throughout, with dominance at 160-218 and 743-854. White British people made up most donors, females outnumbered males, and clonal diversity was possibly underestimated.

Details on this clone: Its specificity is not known.

Assay used: immunoSEQ multiplex PCR; TCRdb lists only in-frame clones, some missing. The table has about 140,000 clones, about nine tenths seen once. V was pared by 3 bases and J by 7 bases, with 12 bases between. CDR1 is GTSNPN, CDR2 SVGIG, per germline (reference sequence). The CDR3 is made up of 12 amino acids. The sequences come from peripheral blood, collected on day 0 of AZD1222 vaccination. The clonotype originates from an adult in good health. V gene TRBV30 combines with J gene TRBJ1-1; D possibly corresponds to TRBD1 (5 bases). CDR3 amino acids: CAWSRGAFEAFF. CDR3 in DNA: TGTGCCTGGAGCCGCGGGGCGTTTGAAGCTTTCTTT.